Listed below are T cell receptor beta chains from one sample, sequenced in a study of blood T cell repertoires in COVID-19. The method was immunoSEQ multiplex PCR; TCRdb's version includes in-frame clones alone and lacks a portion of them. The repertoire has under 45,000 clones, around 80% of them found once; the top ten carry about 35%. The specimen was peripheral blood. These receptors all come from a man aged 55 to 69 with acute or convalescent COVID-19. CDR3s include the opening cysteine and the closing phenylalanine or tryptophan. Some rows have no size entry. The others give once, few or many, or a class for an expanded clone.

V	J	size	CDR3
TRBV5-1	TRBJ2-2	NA	CASSLEAAAVTGELFF
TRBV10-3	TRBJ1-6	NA	CAISGTENSPLHF
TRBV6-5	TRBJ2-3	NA	CASSTGGGTDTQYF
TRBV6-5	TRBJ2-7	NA	CASSYTTSPTYEQYF
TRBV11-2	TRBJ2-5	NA	CASSLGRSGAQETQYF
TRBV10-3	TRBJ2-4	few	CAISGTSGRAKNIQYF
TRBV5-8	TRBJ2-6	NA	CASSIRTGTGISGANVLTF
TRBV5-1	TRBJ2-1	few	CASRGGRLELFDEQFF
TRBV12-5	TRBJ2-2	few	CASGLTAPSGRFTGELFF
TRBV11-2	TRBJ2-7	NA	CASSPAHREREQYF
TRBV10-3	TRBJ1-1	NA	CAIRGDRSGSTEAFF
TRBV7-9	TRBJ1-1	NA	CASSPSNTEAFF
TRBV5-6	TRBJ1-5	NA	CASSLRTGASFGPQHF
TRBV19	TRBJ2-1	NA	CASSTIAGQSGFF
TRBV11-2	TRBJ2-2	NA	CASSRATLDTGELFF
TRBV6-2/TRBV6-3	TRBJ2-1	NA	CASSYSRDYYNEQFF
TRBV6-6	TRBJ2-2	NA	CASSYSWGETGELFF
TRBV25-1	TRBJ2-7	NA	CASSGWTGSYEQYF
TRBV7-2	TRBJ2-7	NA	CASSSLQGYQYF
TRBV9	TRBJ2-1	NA	CASSVGLAAYNEQFF
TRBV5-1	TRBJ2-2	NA	CASSLGQERTGELFF
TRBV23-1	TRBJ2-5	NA	CASVAGANRIETQYF
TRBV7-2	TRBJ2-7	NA	CASSSTGTGGYEQYF
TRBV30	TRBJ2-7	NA	CAWSEGEGEQYF
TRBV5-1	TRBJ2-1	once	CASSLGTSNEQFF
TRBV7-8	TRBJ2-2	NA	CASSFDRVKGELFF
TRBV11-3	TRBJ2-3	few	CASSRGTSSSTDTQYF
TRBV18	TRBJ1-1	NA	CASSPTGGAGNTEAFF
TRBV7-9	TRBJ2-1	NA	CASSLEGGSGEQFF
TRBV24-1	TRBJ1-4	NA	CATSDAKRGTTNEKLFF
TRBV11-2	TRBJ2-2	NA	CASSARQLANTGELFF
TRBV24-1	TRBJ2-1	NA	CATSRSGSYNEQFF
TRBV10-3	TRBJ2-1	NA	CAISPIAGVRYSEQFF
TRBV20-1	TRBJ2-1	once	CSARQRNEQFF
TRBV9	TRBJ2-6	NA	CASSLTGGGANVLTF
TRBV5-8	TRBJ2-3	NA	CASSLGADTQYF
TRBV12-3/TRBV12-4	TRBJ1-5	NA	CASSLDKQPQHF
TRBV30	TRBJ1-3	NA	CAWRGRSGSGNTIYF
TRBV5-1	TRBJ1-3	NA	CASSLTGTLSGNTIYF
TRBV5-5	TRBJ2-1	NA	CASSPEGIFNEQFF
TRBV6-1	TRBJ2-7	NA	CASSEVGGILLAYEQYF
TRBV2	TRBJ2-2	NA	CASSIVSGRSAGELFF
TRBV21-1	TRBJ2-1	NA	CASSKTSGWGQFF
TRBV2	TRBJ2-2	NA	CASGRQGWDGELFF
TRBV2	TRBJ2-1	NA	CASSDGTSYYNEQFF
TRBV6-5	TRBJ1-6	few	CASRKDTKPLHF
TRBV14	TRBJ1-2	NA	CASSHGGTGTYGYTF
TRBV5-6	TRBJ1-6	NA	CASSRDRLNSPLHF
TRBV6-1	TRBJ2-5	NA	CASSENMETQYF